Listed below are T cell receptor beta chains from one sample, sequenced in a study of blood T cell repertoires in COVID-19. Clones were read by immunoSEQ multiplex PCR, and TCRdb kept only the in-frame ones, dropping some. The sample includes just under 80,000 clones, 80% of them seen just once. The sequenced material came from peripheral blood. Every receptor here comes from a woman aged 70-85 years with acute or convalescent COVID-19. CDR3s include the opening cysteine and the closing phenylalanine or tryptophan. The D gene is left open where the match is weak. A clone size is listed for some rows: how often the clone was seen (once, few, many), or a class if it is expanded.

size,D,V,J,CDR3,DNA
.,.,TRBV7-6,TRBJ1-1,CASSLGAGRGRNTEAFF,TGTGCCAGCAGCTTAGGGGCCGGGCGGGGCAGGAACACTGAAGCTTTCTTT
.,TRBD1,TRBV27,TRBJ1-2,CASSPGQGYGYTF,TGTGCCAGCAGTCCGGGACAGGGCTATGGCTACACCTTC
.,TRBD2,TRBV18,TRBJ2-3,CASSPRVAGATSTDTQYF,TGTGCCAGCTCACCACGGGTAGCGGGTGCTACTAGCACAGATACGCAGTATTTT
.,TRBD1,TRBV5-8,TRBJ2-7,CASSGVPGQGTYEQYF,TGTGCCAGCAGCGGAGTCCCGGGACAGGGAACCTACGAGCAGTACTTC
once,.,TRBV4-1,TRBJ1-2,CASSPLGLTNNYGYTF,TGCGCCAGCAGCCCACTCGGACTTACGAACAACTATGGCTACACCTTC
once,.,TRBV10-1,TRBJ2-7,CASSESEGGYEQYF,TGCGCCAGCAGTGAGTCGGAGGGAGGCTACGAGCAGTACTTC
medium-sized,.,TRBV18,TRBJ1-1,CASSPLGDTEAFF,TGTGCCAGCTCACCATTAGGGGATACTGAAGCTTTCTTT
few,.,TRBV29-1,TRBJ2-2,CSVEDGRRNTGELFF,TGCAGCGTTGAAGATGGCCGCCGGAACACCGGGGAGCTGTTTTTT
.,.,TRBV9,TRBJ2-2,CASSVGAGRGELFF,TGTGCCAGCAGCGTAGGAGCTGGTCGCGGGGAGCTGTTTTTT
.,.,TRBV12-3/TRBV12-4,TRBJ1-1,CASSFYARGEAFF,TGTGCCAGCAGTTTTTACGCTCGGGGTGAAGCTTTCTTT
.,.,TRBV12-3/TRBV12-4,TRBJ2-5,CASSTRGAETQYF,TGTGCCAGCAGCACCAGGGGAGCCGAGACCCAGTACTTC
.,.,TRBV9,TRBJ2-1,CASSATRHLSSYNEQFF,TGTGCCAGCAGCGCCACCCGACACCTGAGCTCCTACAATGAGCAGTTCTTC
.,.,TRBV9,TRBJ1-1,CASSVGIQGGTEAFF,TGTGCCAGCAGCGTAGGCATTCAGGGAGGCACTGAAGCTTTCTTT
.,.,TRBV11-2,TRBJ1-1,CASSNFRGVEAFF,TGTGCCAGCAGCAACTTCCGCGGGGTCGAAGCTTTCTTT
.,.,TRBV6-6,TRBJ1-1,CASSPIMNTEAFF,TGTGCCAGCAGCCCTATCATGAACACTGAAGCTTTCTTT
.,.,TRBV6-5,TRBJ1-1,CASTPGLMNTEAFF,TGTGCCAGCACCCCAGGACTGATGAACACTGAAGCTTTCTTT
.,TRBD2,TRBV11-3,TRBJ2-2,CASSRTSGGFGNTGELFF,TGTGCCAGCAGCCGGACTAGCGGGGGATTTGGGAACACCGGGGAGCTGTTTTTT
.,.,TRBV19,TRBJ1-3,CASSQQIRNTIYF,TGTGCCAGTAGTCAACAGATCCGAAACACCATATATTTT
.,TRBD2,TRBV2,TRBJ2-3,CASRSGGGTDTQYF,TGTGCCAGCAGGAGCGGGGGGGGCACAGATACGCAGTATTTT
.,.,TRBV7-9,TRBJ2-7,CASSLDDVGGESLYEQYF,TGTGCCAGCAGCTTAGATGATGTTGGCGGAGAATCCCTCTACGAGCAGTACTTC
.,TRBD2,TRBV5-1,TRBJ2-2,CASSFPGGGPTYINTGELFF,TGCGCCAGCAGCTTCCCTGGCGGGGGGCCTACCTACATTAACACCGGGGAGCTGTTTTTT
.,.,TRBV6-2/TRBV6-3,TRBJ1-2,CASSYGGLGNYGYTF,TGTGCCAGCAGTTACGGGGGCCTTGGGAACTATGGCTACACCTTC
.,.,TRBV21-1,TRBJ2-1,CASGPRGAYEQFF,TGTGCCAGCGGCCCGCGGGGAGCATATGAGCAGTTCTTC
.,TRBD1,TRBV4-3,TRBJ1-2,CASSTHLQGVRYGYTF,TGCGCCAGCAGCACCCACCTACAGGGGGTTCGATATGGCTACACCTTC
.,TRBD1,TRBV7-8,TRBJ1-2,CASSLYQGANYGYTF,TGTGCCAGCAGCTTGTACCAGGGGGCTAACTATGGCTACACCTTC
.,.,TRBV7-9,TRBJ2-1,CASSPTLSSYNEQFF,TGTGCCAGCAGCCCAACCCTGAGCTCCTACAATGAGCAGTTCTTC
.,.,TRBV11-1,TRBJ2-7,CASSLALDNVYEQYF,TGTGCCAGCAGCTTAGCGTTGGACAACGTCTACGAGCAGTACTTC
.,TRBD1,TRBV19,TRBJ2-3,CASRKQGVPADTQYF,TGTGCCAGTAGAAAACAGGGGGTGCCCGCAGATACGCAGTATTTT
.,.,TRBV7-8,TRBJ1-1,CASSGLRVSMNTEAFF,TGTGCCAGCAGCGGCTTACGGGTCAGCATGAACACTGAAGCTTTCTTT
once,TRBD1,TRBV18,TRBJ1-2,CASERSQGADFGYTF,TGTGCCAGCGAAAGGTCTCAGGGGGCTGATTTTGGCTACACCTTC
.,TRBD2,TRBV7-2,TRBJ2-1,CASSLQRGSSYNEQFF,TGTGCCAGCAGCTTACAGCGGGGGAGCTCCTACAATGAGCAGTTCTTC
.,.,TRBV11-2,TRBJ1-1,CASSPSLAEAFF,TGTGCCAGCAGCCCGAGTTTGGCTGAAGCTTTCTTT
.,TRBD1,TRBV9,TRBJ1-4,CASSVGDSNEKLFF,TGTGCCAGCAGCGTTGGGGACAGTAATGAAAAACTGTTTTTT
.,.,TRBV7-2,TRBJ2-3,CASSLVLVRTDTQYF,TGTGCCAGCAGCTTGGTGCTAGTTCGCACAGATACGCAGTATTTT
few,.,TRBV6-6,TRBJ1-3,CASREDGLGGNTIYF,TGTGCCAGCAGGGAGGACGGACTTGGTGGAAACACCATATATTTT
.,.,TRBV12-3/TRBV12-4,TRBJ1-2,CASSLPGGYTF,TGTGCCAGCAGTTTACCAGGGGGCTACACCTTC
once,TRBD1,TRBV7-8,TRBJ1-2,CASSPGQHYGYTF,TGTGCCAGCAGCCCGGGACAGCACTATGGCTACACCTTC
.,.,TRBV6-5,TRBJ1-1,CASSPDSLNTEAFF,TGTGCCAGCAGCCCAGACAGTTTGAACACTGAAGCTTTCTTT
.,.,TRBV6-2/TRBV6-3,TRBJ2-1,CASRPQTRSSYNEQFF,TGTGCCAGCAGACCTCAGACTCGTAGCTCCTACAATGAGCAGTTCTTC
.,TRBD2,TRBV24-1,TRBJ2-5,CATSETSGGHQETQYF,TGTGCCACCAGTGAAACTAGCGGGGGGCACCAAGAGACCCAGTACTTC
.,.,TRBV10-3,TRBJ2-7,CAISGTTYEQYF,TGTGCCATCAGTGGGACAACCTACGAGCAGTACTTC
few,.,TRBV27,TRBJ2-1,CASSLPAGTRPYNEQFF,TGTGCCAGCAGTTTGCCCGCCGGGACACGTCCCTACAATGAGCAGTTCTTC
.,.,TRBV7-8,TRBJ1-6,CASSPPPGEYSPLHF,TGTGCCAGCAGCCCGCCCCCAGGGGAGTATTCACCCCTCCACTTT
.,.,TRBV7-9,TRBJ1-2,CASSLDLDSLGYTF,TGTGCCAGCAGCTTAGACCTGGACAGCCTTGGCTACACCTTC
once,TRBD2,TRBV9,TRBJ2-5,CASNPRSGGLETQYF,TGTGCCAGCAACCCACGATCGGGGGGGCTGGAGACCCAGTACTTC